The rows below give T cell receptor beta chains drawn from one sample of a study of preoperative IRX-2 immunotherapy in early breast cancer. Clones were read by immunoSEQ multiplex PCR, and TCRdb kept only the in-frame ones, dropping some. The sample comprises 90,000 to 100,000 clones, 70% to 90% of which are singletons, and about 2.1% rests with the top ten. Sequencing was performed on tumor tissue, taken after IRX-2 immunotherapy. These receptors all stem from a human donor with breast cancer. Each CDR3 is given with its conserved first and last residue. The D gene is left open where the match is weak. A row's size may be missing; if present it is once, few, many or a size class.

abundance: NA; d_gene: NA; v_gene: TRBV28; j_gene: TRBJ2-5; CDR3aa: CASSSSRTANQETQYF; CDR3nt: TGTGCCAGCAGTTCCTCCCGGACGGCTAATCAAGAGACCCAGTACTTC
abundance: NA; d_gene: NA; v_gene: TRBV10-2; j_gene: TRBJ1-1; CDR3aa: CASRLSGALNTEAFF; CDR3nt: TGCGCCAGCAGGCTATCAGGGGCCCTAAACACTGAAGCTTTCTTT
abundance: NA; d_gene: NA; v_gene: TRBV1; j_gene: TRBJ1-1; CDR3aa: CASSQDLEVGDLHTEAFF; CDR3nt: TGCGCCAGCAGCCAAGACTTGGAGGTTGGGGACTTGCACACTGAAGCTTTCTTT
abundance: NA; d_gene: NA; v_gene: TRBV7-1; j_gene: TRBJ1-5; CDR3aa: CASSLTGIQPQHF; CDR3nt: TGTGCCAGCAGCTTAACTGGAATTCAGCCCCAGCATTTT
abundance: NA; d_gene: NA; v_gene: TRBV5-1; j_gene: TRBJ1-3; CDR3aa: CASSSEGSSGNTIYF; CDR3nt: TGCGCCAGCAGCTCGGAGGGAAGCTCTGGAAACACCATATATTTT
abundance: once; d_gene: NA; v_gene: TRBV18; j_gene: TRBJ1-6; CDR3aa: CASSRGELSNNSPLHF; CDR3nt: TGTGCCAGCTCACGGGGCGAACTGTCCAATAATTCACCCCTCCACTTT
abundance: few; d_gene: TRBD2; v_gene: TRBV7-4; j_gene: TRBJ2-1; CDR3aa: CASSSGLAGSYNEQFF; CDR3nt: TGTGCCAGCAGCTCGGGACTAGCGGGCTCCTACAATGAGCAGTTCTTC
abundance: NA; d_gene: NA; v_gene: TRBV19; j_gene: TRBJ1-6; CDR3aa: CASSIVRGSDSPLHF; CDR3nt: TGTGCCAGTAGTATAGTGCGGGGTTCGGATTCACCCCTCCACTTT
abundance: NA; d_gene: NA; v_gene: TRBV29-1; j_gene: TRBJ1-2; CDR3aa: CSVDRRSPGYTF; CDR3nt: TGCAGCGTTGACAGGCGAAGTCCTGGCTACACCTTC
abundance: NA; d_gene: TRBD2; v_gene: TRBV18; j_gene: TRBJ2-7; CDR3aa: CASSPGLAYEQYF; CDR3nt: TGTGCCAGCTCACCGGGACTAGCATACGAGCAGTACTTC
abundance: NA; d_gene: TRBD1; v_gene: TRBV28; j_gene: TRBJ2-5; CDR3aa: CASQGGVWETQYF; CDR3nt: TGTGCCAGCCAAGGGGGCGTCTGGGAGACCCAGTACTTC
abundance: once; d_gene: NA; v_gene: TRBV1; j_gene: TRBJ2-2; CDR3aa: CASSLRDGGTGELFF; CDR3nt: TGCGCCAGCAGCCTACGGGACGGTGGGACCGGGGAGCTGTTTTTT
abundance: NA; d_gene: NA; v_gene: TRBV28; j_gene: TRBJ1-5; CDR3aa: CASRSGRGSQPQHF; CDR3nt: TGTGCCAGCAGATCAGGGAGGGGGAGTCAGCCCCAGCATTTT
abundance: few; d_gene: TRBD2; v_gene: TRBV28; j_gene: TRBJ2-2; CDR3aa: CASTLAGGNTGELFF; CDR3nt: TGTGCCAGCACTCTAGCGGGAGGTAACACCGGGGAGCTGTTTTTT
abundance: NA; d_gene: TRBD1; v_gene: TRBV6-8; j_gene: TRBJ2-5; CDR3aa: CASSHGQGASETQYF; CDR3nt: TGTGCCAGCAGTCACGGACAGGGGGCATCAGAGACCCAGTACTTC
abundance: NA; d_gene: TRBD2; v_gene: TRBV11-3; j_gene: TRBJ2-3; CDR3aa: CASSSRLAKLVPSTDTQYF; CDR3nt: TGTGCCAGCAGCTCAAGACTAGCAAAGCTCGTGCCTAGCACAGATACGCAGTATTTT
abundance: NA; d_gene: NA; v_gene: TRBV6-8; j_gene: TRBJ1-1; CDR3aa: CASSYSRGTEAFF; CDR3nt: TGTGCCAGCAGTTACTCAAGGGGGACTGAAGCTTTCTTT
abundance: NA; d_gene: NA; v_gene: TRBV6-8; j_gene: TRBJ1-4; CDR3aa: CASSRTLTPEKLFF; CDR3nt: TGTGCCAGCAGTCGGACCCTAACTCCTGAAAAACTGTTTTTT
abundance: NA; d_gene: NA; v_gene: TRBV11-3; j_gene: TRBJ1-2; CDR3aa: CASSVDRAGNYGYTF; CDR3nt: TGTGCCAGCAGCGTGGACAGAGCCGGCAACTATGGCTACACCTTC
abundance: NA; d_gene: NA; v_gene: TRBV7-6; j_gene: TRBJ2-3; CDR3aa: CASSFLGGRGSDTQYF; CDR3nt: TGTGCCAGCAGCTTTTTGGGCGGGCGGGGTTCGGATACGCAGTATTTT
abundance: NA; d_gene: NA; v_gene: TRBV29-1; j_gene: TRBJ1-1; CDR3aa: CSVEGTQNTEAFF; CDR3nt: TGCAGCGTTGAAGGAACCCAGAACACTGAAGCTTTCTTT
abundance: NA; d_gene: TRBD2; v_gene: TRBV27; j_gene: TRBJ2-5; CDR3aa: CASSFAGGRKAGTQYF; CDR3nt: TGTGCCAGCAGTTTCGCGGGCGGGAGGAAGGCGGGGACCCAGTACTTC
abundance: NA; d_gene: NA; v_gene: TRBV25-1; j_gene: TRBJ1-5; CDR3aa: CASSGENRAPPAQPQHF; CDR3nt: TGTGCCAGCAGTGGGGAAAACCGGGCCCCCCCAGCTCAGCCCCAGCATTTT
abundance: NA; d_gene: NA; v_gene: TRBV7-8; j_gene: TRBJ1-2; CDR3aa: CASSLTSNGFRYGYTF; CDR3nt: TGTGCCAGCAGCTTGACCTCAAACGGGTTCCGCTATGGCTACACCTTC
abundance: NA; d_gene: NA; v_gene: TRBV7-5; j_gene: TRBJ2-3; CDR3aa: CASTADRISTDTQYF; CDR3nt: TGTGCCAGCACCGCGGACAGGATTAGCACAGATACGCAGTATTTT
abundance: NA; d_gene: NA; v_gene: TRBV7-5; j_gene: TRBJ2-1; CDR3aa: CAILTSGKRGNEQFF; CDR3nt: TGTGCCATCCTAACTAGCGGGAAAAGAGGTAATGAGCAGTTCTTC
abundance: NA; d_gene: NA; v_gene: TRBV6-8; j_gene: TRBJ1-2; CDR3aa: CASSPDRDYGYTF; CDR3nt: TGTGCCAGCAGCCCAGATAGGGACTATGGCTACACCTTC
abundance: NA; d_gene: NA; v_gene: TRBV6-8; j_gene: TRBJ2-3; CDR3aa: CASSYWGTAGEDTQYF; CDR3nt: TGTGCCAGCAGTTACTGGGGGACGGCTGGCGAAGATACGCAGTATTTT
abundance: NA; d_gene: NA; v_gene: TRBV10-1; j_gene: TRBJ1-1; CDR3aa: CASSVGGMNTEAFF; CDR3nt: TGCGCCAGCAGTGTGGGCGGGATGAACACTGAAGCTTTCTTT
abundance: few; d_gene: TRBD1; v_gene: TRBV11-3; j_gene: TRBJ1-4; CDR3aa: CASSWDRGDEKLFF; CDR3nt: TGTGCCAGCAGCTGGGACAGGGGAGATGAAAAACTGTTTTTT
abundance: NA; d_gene: TRBD1; v_gene: TRBV28; j_gene: TRBJ1-5; CDR3aa: CASSSSAYLTGLGQPQHF; CDR3nt: TGTGCCAGCAGTTCGTCCGCATACCTGACAGGGCTAGGACAGCCCCAGCATTTT
abundance: NA; d_gene: NA; v_gene: TRBV6-8; j_gene: TRBJ1-1; CDR3aa: CASRKGGGEAFF; CDR3nt: TGTGCCAGCAGAAAGGGTGGGGGTGAAGCTTTCTTT
abundance: NA; d_gene: NA; v_gene: TRBV29-1; j_gene: TRBJ1-1; CDR3aa: CSGSIGQLGTEAFF; CDR3nt: TGCAGCGGCAGCATTGGACAGCTAGGAACTGAAGCTTTCTTT
abundance: NA; d_gene: TRBD1; v_gene: TRBV19; j_gene: TRBJ1-6; CDR3aa: CASSYSPGQGNSPLHF; CDR3nt: TGTGCCAGTAGCTATTCACCGGGACAGGGAAATTCACCCCTCCACTTT
abundance: NA; d_gene: NA; v_gene: TRBV28; j_gene: TRBJ2-7; CDR3aa: CASSLATSGSNEQYF; CDR3nt: TGTGCCAGCAGTTTGGCTACCAGCGGATCGAACGAGCAGTACTTC
abundance: few; d_gene: TRBD2; v_gene: TRBV6-8; j_gene: TRBJ2-1; CDR3aa: CASSNSGTSYNEQFF; CDR3nt: TGTGCCAGCAGCAATAGCGGGACGAGTTACAATGAGCAGTTCTTC
abundance: once; d_gene: TRBD1; v_gene: TRBV6-8; j_gene: TRBJ2-7; CDR3aa: CASSPSRQGAYEQYF; CDR3nt: TGTGCCAGCAGTCCCTCCAGGCAGGGGGCTTACGAGCAGTACTTC
abundance: NA; d_gene: TRBD2; v_gene: TRBV19; j_gene: TRBJ2-3; CDR3aa: CASSPGTRSTDTQYF; CDR3nt: TGTGCCAGTAGCCCCGGGACTAGGTCCACAGATACGCAGTATTTT
abundance: once; d_gene: TRBD1; v_gene: TRBV14; j_gene: TRBJ1-4; CDR3aa: CASSQERDRRHEKLFF; CDR3nt: TGTGCCAGCAGCCAAGAGAGGGACAGAAGACACGAAAAACTGTTTTTT
abundance: few; d_gene: TRBD1; v_gene: TRBV7-6; j_gene: TRBJ1-4; CDR3aa: CASSPGTGAVKLFF; CDR3nt: TGTGCCAGCAGCCCCGGGACAGGGGCGGTAAAACTGTTTTTT
abundance: NA; d_gene: TRBD1; v_gene: TRBV28; j_gene: TRBJ1-1; CDR3aa: CASSSGGSMNTEAFF; CDR3nt: TGTGCCAGCAGTTCAGGGGGAAGTATGAACACTGAAGCTTTCTTT
abundance: NA; d_gene: NA; v_gene: TRBV11-3; j_gene: TRBJ2-7; CDR3aa: CASSLVGASYEQYF; CDR3nt: TGTGCCAGCAGCTTGGTGGGGGCCTCCTACGAGCAGTACTTC
abundance: NA; d_gene: TRBD1; v_gene: TRBV15; j_gene: TRBJ2-1; CDR3aa: CATTGWGQGANEQFF; CDR3nt: TGTGCCACCACCGGCTGGGGACAGGGGGCAAATGAGCAGTTCTTC
abundance: NA; d_gene: TRBD2; v_gene: TRBV5-1; j_gene: TRBJ2-7; CDR3aa: CASSLPGGNYEQYF; CDR3nt: TGCGCCAGCAGCTTGCCCGGGGGGAACTACGAGCAGTACTTC
abundance: NA; d_gene: TRBD1; v_gene: TRBV6-8; j_gene: TRBJ2-2; CDR3aa: CASSSGTGGGLFF; CDR3nt: TGTGCCAGCAGCTCCGGGACAGGGGGTGGGCTGTTTTTT
abundance: once; d_gene: NA; v_gene: TRBV19; j_gene: TRBJ1-2; CDR3aa: CAISNEGGYTF; CDR3nt: TGTGCCATCAGCAACGAGGGTGGCTACACCTTC
abundance: NA; d_gene: NA; v_gene: TRBV10-2; j_gene: TRBJ2-1; CDR3aa: CASSEAGAREQFF; CDR3nt: TGCGCCAGCAGTGAGGCGGGGGCTCGTGAGCAGTTCTTC
abundance: NA; d_gene: NA; v_gene: TRBV19; j_gene: TRBJ1-4; CDR3aa: CASSTQGRGEKLFF; CDR3nt: TGTGCCAGTAGTACCCAGGGTCGCGGTGAAAAACTGTTTTTT
abundance: NA; d_gene: NA; v_gene: TRBV13; j_gene: TRBJ1-6; CDR3aa: CASSLAGPGRNNSPLHF; CDR3nt: TGTGCCAGCAGCTTAGCTGGGCCAGGACGAAATAATTCACCCCTCCACTTT
abundance: NA; d_gene: NA; v_gene: TRBV6-8; j_gene: TRBJ2-5; CDR3aa: CASSPTGPRVGQYF; CDR3nt: TGTGCCAGCAGTCCGACAGGACCAAGGGTGGGCCAGTACTTC
abundance: NA; d_gene: TRBD2; v_gene: TRBV6-8; j_gene: TRBJ2-7; CDR3aa: CASSYRLAAYEQYF; CDR3nt: TGTGCCAGCAGTTATAGGCTAGCGGCGTACGAGCAGTACTTC
abundance: NA; d_gene: NA; v_gene: TRBV23-1; j_gene: TRBJ1-2; CDR3aa: CASSPQGISGYTF; CDR3nt: TGCGCCAGCAGCCCACAGGGTATCTCTGGCTACACCTTC
abundance: NA; d_gene: NA; v_gene: TRBV30; j_gene: TRBJ2-5; CDR3aa: CAWGVRETQYF; CDR3nt: TGTGCCTGGGGTGTGCGAGAGACCCAGTACTTC
abundance: NA; d_gene: TRBD2; v_gene: TRBV7-7; j_gene: TRBJ2-1; CDR3aa: CASSSSGLAGVEQFF; CDR3nt: TGTGCCAGCAGCTCCTCCGGACTAGCGGGAGTCGAGCAGTTCTTC